This TCR beta chain stems from a study of identifying expanded T cells in peripheral blood. Note on this clone: Its antigen is not identified.

The method was immunoSEQ multiplex PCR; TCRdb's version includes in-frame clones alone and lacks a portion of them. The sample has tens of thousands of clones, about 91% seen once. Germline V CDR1 and CDR2: SGHNT, YYREEE (reference sequence). V was pared by 0 bases and J by 2 bases, with 11 bases between. The length of the CDR3 is 15 residues. General study findings and limits: Variance in clone template counts between approximately two-week samples significantly increased with total template count across all healthy donors.

The sequenced material came from blood. This clonotype was sampled from a person aged 18 to 75 in good health. The rearrangement uses TRBV5-4 and TRBJ1-2, with TRBD1 as a possible D gene (5 bases). DNA of the CDR3: TGTGCCAGCAGCTTGGGAGGGGAGGGGAACTATGGCTACACCTTC. This translates into CASSLGGEGNYGYTF.